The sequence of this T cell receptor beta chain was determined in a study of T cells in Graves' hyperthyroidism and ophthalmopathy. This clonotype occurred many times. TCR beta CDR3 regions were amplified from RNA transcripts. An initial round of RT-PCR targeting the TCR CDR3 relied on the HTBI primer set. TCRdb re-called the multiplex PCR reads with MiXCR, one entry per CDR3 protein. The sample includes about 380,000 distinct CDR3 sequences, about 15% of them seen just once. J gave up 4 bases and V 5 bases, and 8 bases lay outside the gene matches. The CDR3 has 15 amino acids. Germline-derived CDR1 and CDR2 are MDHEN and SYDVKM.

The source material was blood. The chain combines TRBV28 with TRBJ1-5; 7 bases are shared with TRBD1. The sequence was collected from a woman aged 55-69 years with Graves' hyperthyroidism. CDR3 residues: CASSPRTGWNQPQHF. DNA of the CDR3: TGTGCCAGCAGTCCCCGGACAGGTTGGAATCAGCCCCAGCATTTT.